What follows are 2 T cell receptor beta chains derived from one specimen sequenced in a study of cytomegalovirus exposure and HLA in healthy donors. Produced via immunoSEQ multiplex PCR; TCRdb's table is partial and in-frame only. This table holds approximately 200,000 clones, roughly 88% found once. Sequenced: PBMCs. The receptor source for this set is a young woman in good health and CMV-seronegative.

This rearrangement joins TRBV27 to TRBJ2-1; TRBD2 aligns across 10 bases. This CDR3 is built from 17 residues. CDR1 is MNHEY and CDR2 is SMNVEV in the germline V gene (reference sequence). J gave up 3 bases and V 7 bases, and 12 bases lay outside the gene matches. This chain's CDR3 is CASTPTPSGRGYNEQFF. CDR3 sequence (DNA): TGTGCCAGCACTCCCACCCCAAGCGGGAGGGGCTACAATGAGCAGTTCTTC.

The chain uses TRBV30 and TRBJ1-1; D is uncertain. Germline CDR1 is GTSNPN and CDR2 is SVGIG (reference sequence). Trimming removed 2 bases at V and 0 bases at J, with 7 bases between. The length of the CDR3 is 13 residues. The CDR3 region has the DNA TGTGCCTGGAGTACAAACATGAACACTGAAGCTTTCTTT. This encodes CAWSTNMNTEAFF.